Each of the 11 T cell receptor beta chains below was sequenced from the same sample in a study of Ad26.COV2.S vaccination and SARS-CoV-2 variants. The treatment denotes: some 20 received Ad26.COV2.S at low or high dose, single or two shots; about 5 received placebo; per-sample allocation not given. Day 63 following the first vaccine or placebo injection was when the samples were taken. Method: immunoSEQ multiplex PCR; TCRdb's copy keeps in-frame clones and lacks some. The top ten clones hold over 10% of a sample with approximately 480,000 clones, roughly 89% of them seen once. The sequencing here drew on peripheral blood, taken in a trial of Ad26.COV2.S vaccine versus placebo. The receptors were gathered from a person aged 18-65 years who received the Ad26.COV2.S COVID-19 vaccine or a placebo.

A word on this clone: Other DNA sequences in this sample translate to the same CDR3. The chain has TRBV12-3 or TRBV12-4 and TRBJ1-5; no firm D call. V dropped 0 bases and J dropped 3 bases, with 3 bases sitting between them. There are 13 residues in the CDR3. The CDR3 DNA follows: TGTGCCAGCAGTTTAGCCTCCAATCAGCCCCAGCATTTT. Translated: CASSLASNQPQHF.

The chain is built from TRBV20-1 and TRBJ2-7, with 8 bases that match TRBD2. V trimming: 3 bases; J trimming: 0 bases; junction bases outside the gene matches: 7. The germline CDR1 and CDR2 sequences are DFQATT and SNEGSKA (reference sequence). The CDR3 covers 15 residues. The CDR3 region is CSASLASGPSYEQYF. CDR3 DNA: TGCAGTGCTAGTTTGGCTAGCGGGCCCTCCTACGAGCAGTACTTC.

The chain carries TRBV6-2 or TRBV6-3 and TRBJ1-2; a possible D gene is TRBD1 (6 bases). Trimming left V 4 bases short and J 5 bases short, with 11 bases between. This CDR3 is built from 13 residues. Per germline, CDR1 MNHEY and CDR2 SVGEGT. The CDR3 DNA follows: TGTGCCAGCAGTTTACGGACAGATTATGGCTACACCTTC. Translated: CASSLRTDYGYTF.

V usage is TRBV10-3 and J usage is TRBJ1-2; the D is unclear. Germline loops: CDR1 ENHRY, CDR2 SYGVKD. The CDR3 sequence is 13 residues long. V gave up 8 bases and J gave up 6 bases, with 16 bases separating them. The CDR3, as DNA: TGTGCCATCTCCGGGTCGGGGAGGGATGGCTACACCTTC. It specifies CAISGSGRDGYTF.

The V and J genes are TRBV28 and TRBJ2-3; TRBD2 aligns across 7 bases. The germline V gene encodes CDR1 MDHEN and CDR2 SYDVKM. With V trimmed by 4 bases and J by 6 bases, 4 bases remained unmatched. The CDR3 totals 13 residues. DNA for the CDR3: TGTGCCAGCAGTTCCCGGGGGGTGGATACGCAGTATTTT. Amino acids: CASSSRGVDTQYF.

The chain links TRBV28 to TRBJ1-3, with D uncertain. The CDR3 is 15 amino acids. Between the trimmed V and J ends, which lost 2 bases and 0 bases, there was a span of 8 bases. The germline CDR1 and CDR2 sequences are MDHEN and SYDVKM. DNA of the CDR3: TGTGCCAGCAGTTTACAGTTCCTCTCTGGAAACACCATATATTTT. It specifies CASSLQFLSGNTIYF.

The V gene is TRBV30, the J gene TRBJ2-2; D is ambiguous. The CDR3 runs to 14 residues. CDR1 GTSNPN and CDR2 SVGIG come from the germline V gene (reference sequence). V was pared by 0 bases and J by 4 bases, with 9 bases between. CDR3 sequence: CAWSVGLSTGELFF. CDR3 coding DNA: TGTGCCTGGAGTGTAGGGCTGAGCACCGGGGAGCTGTTTTTT.

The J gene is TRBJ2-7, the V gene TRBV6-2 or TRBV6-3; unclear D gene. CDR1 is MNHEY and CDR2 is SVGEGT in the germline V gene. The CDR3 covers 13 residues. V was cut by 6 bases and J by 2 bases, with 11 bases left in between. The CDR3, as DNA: TGTGCCAGCAGCCGCTTGGTTGCCTACGAGCAGTACTTC. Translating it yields CASSRLVAYEQYF.

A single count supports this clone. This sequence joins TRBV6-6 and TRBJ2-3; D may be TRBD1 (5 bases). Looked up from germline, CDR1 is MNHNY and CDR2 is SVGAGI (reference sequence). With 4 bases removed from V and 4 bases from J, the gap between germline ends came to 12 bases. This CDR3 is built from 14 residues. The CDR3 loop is CASSLGVGADTQYF. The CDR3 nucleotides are TGTGCCAGCAGTTTAGGGGTTGGGGCAGATACGCAGTATTTT.

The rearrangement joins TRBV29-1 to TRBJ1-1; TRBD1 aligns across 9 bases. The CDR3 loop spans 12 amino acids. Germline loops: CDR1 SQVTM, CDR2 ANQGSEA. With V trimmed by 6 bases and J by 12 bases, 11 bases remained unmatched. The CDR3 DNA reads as TGCAGCGTGAGACCGGGACAGGGTGTGACTTTCTTT. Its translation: CSVRPGQGVTFF.

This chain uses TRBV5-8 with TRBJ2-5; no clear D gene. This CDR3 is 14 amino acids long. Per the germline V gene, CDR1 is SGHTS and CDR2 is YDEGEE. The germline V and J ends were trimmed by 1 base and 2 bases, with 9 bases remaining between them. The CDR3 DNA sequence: TGTGCCAGCAGCTTGCAAGGACGGCAAGAGACCCAGTACTTC. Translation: CASSLQGRQETQYF.